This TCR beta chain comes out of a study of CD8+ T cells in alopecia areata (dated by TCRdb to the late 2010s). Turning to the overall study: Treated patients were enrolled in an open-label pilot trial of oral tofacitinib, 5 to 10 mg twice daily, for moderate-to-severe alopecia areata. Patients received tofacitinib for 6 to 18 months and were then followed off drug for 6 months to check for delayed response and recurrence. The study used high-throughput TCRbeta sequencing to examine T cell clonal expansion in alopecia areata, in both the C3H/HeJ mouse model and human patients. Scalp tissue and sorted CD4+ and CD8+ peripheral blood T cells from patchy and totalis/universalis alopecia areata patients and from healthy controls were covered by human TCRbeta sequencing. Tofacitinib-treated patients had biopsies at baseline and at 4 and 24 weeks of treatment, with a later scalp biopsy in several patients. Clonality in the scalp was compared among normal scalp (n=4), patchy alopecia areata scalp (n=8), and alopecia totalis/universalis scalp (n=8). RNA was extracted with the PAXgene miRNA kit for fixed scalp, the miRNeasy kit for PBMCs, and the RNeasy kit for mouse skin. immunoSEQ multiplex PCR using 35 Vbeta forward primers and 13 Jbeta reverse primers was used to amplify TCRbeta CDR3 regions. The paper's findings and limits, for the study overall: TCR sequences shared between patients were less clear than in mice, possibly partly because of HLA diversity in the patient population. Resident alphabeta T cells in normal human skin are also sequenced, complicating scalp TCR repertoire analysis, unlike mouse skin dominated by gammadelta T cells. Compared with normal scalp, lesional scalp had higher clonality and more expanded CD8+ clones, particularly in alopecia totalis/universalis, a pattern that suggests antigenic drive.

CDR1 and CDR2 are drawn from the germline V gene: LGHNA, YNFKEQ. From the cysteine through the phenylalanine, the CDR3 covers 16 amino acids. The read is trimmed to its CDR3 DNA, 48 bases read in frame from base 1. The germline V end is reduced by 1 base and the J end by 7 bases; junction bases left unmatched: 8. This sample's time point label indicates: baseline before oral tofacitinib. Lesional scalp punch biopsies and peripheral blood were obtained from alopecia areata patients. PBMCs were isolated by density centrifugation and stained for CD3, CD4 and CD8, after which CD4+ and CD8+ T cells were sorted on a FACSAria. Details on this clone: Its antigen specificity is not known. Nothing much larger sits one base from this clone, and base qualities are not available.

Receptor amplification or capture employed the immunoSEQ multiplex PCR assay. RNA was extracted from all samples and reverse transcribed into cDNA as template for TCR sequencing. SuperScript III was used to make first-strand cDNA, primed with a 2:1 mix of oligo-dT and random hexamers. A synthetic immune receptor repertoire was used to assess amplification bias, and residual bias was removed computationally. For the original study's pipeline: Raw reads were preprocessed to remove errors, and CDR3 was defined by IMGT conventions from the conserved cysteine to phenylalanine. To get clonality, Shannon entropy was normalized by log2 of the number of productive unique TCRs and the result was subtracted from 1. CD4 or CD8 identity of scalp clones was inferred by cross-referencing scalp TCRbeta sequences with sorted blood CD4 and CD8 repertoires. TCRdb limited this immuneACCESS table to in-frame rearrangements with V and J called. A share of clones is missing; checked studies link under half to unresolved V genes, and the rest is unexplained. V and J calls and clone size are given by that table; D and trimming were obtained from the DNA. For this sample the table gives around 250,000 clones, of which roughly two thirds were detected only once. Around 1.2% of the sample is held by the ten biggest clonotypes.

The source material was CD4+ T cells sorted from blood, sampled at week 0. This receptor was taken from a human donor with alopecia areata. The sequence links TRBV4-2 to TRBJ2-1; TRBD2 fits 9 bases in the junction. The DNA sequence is TGTGCCAGCAGCCAAGTCGGGATAGCGGGGGAGAATGAGCAGTTCTTC. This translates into CASSQVGIAGENEQFF.